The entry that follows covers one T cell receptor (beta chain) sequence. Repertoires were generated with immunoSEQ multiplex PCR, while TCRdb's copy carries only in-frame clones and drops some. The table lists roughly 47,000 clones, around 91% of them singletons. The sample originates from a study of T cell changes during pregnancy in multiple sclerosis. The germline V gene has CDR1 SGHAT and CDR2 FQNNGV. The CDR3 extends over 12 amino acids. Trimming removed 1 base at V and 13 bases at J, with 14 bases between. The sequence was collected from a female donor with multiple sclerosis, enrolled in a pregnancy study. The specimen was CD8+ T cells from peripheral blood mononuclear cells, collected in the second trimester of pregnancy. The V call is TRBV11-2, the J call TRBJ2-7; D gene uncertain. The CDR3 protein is CASSLASTGFYF. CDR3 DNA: TGTGCCAGCAGCTTAGCCTCGACTGGATTTTACTTC. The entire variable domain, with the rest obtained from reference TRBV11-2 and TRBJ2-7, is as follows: EAGVAQSPRYKIIEKRQSVAFWCNPISGHATLYWYQQILGQGPKLLIQFQNNGVVDDSQLPKDRFSAERLKGVDSTLKIQPAKLEDSAVYLCASSLASTGFYFGPGTRLTVT.